This record looks at one TCR beta chain sequence and its context. Its antigen is still unknown. The sample comes from a study of human T cells and chemical hapten exposure. Overall study results and limits: TCRs exceeding a frequency of 1 in 1000 stayed unchanged under DPC sensitization.

V was trimmed by 3 bases and J by 7 bases, leaving 12 bases between them. This CDR3 is built from 13 residues. TCRdb processed the RACE reads anew with MiXCR; each CDR3 protein has one entry. Of about 190,000 distinct CDR3 sequences in the sample, about 22% were seen once. Time point given: patch test 3, about 24 weeks after DPC sensitization. This sample's treatment: therapeutic diphenylcyclopropenone sensitization with weekly scalp DPC. The chain links TRBV12-3 or TRBV12-4 to TRBJ1-2; D call uncertain. The sequencing here drew on whole blood, taken in connection with sensitization to the hapten diphenylcyclopropenone (DPC). The receptor comes from a middle-aged woman with alopecia areata. Some clones in this sample may be carry-over from other donors' samples. The CDR3 loop is CASSFTRQIGYTF. The CDR3 nucleotides read TGTGCCAGCAGTTTCACCCGGCAGATTGGCTACACCTTC.